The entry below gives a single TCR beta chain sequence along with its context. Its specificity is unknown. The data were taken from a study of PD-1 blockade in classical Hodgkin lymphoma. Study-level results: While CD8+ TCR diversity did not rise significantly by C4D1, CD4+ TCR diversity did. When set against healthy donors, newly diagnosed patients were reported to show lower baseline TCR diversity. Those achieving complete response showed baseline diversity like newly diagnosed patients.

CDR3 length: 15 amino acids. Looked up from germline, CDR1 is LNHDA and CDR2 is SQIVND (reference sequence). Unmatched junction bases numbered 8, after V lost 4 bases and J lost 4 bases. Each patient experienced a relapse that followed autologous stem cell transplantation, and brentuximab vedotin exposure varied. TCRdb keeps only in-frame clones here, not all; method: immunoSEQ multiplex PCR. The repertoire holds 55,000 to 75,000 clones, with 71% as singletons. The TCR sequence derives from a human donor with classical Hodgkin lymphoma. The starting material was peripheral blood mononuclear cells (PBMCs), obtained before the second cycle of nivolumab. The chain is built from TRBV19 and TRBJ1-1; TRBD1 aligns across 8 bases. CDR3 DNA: TGTGCCAGTAGTACCCCAGGGGGCTGGAGCACTGAAGCTTTCTTT. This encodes CASSTPGGWSTEAFF.